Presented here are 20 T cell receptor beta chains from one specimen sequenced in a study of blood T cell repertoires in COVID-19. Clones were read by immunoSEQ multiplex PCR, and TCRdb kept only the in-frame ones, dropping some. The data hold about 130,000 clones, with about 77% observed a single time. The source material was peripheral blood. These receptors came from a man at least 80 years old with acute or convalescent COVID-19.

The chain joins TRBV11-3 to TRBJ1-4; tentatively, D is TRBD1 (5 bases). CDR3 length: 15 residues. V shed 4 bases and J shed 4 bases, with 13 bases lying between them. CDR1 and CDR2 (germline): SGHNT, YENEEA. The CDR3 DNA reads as TGTGCCAGCAGCTACCAGGGCGGGAATAATGAAAAACTGTTTTTT. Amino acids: CASSYQGGNNEKLFF. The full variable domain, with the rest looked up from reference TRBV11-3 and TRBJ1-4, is EAGVVQSPRYKIIEKKQPVAFWCNPISGHNTLYWYLQNLGQGPELLIRYENEEAVDDSQLPKDRFSAERLKGVDSTLKIQPAELGDSAVYLCASSYQGGNNEKLFFGSGTQLSVL.

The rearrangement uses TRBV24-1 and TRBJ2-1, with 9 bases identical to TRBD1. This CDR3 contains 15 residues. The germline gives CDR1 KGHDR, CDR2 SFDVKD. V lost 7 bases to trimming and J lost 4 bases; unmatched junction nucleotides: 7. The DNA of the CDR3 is TGTGCCACCAGCACCGGGACAGGGATTTACAATGAGCAGTTCTTC. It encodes CATSTGTGIYNEQFF.

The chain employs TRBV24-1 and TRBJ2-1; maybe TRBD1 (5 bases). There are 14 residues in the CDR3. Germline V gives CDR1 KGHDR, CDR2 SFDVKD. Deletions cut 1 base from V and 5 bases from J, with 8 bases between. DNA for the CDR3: TGTGCCACCAGTGATTTATCACAGGACAATGAGCAGTTCTTC. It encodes CATSDLSQDNEQFF.

CDR3 sequence: CASSSGLSIGELFF. The CDR3 DNA reads as TGCGCCAGCAGCTCGGGACTATCAATCGGGGAGCTGTTTTTT. V gene TRBV5-1 combines with J gene TRBJ2-2, with 7 bases identical to TRBD2. The CDR3 totals 14 residues. Germline lookup yields CDR1 SGHRS and CDR2 YFSETQ. V was pared by 3 bases and J by 7 bases, with 6 bases of the junction left unmatched.

The CDR3 sequence is CASSPYTGELFF. The CDR3 DNA sequence: TGTGCCAGCAGTCCCTACACCGGGGAGCTGTTTTTT. This sequence joins TRBV7-9 and TRBJ2-2, with D hard to call. Per the germline V gene, CDR1 is SEHNR and CDR2 is FQNEAQ (reference sequence). Trimming stripped 6 bases from V and 3 bases from J, with 5 bases between. The CDR3 loop spans 12 amino acids. Using reference TRBV7-9 and TRBJ2-2 for the parts outside the CDR3, the full variable domain is DTGVSQNPRHKITKRGQNVTFRCDPISEHNRLYWYRQTLGQGPEFLTYFQNEAQLEKSRLLSDRFSAERPKGSFSTLEIQRTEQGDSAMYLCASSPYTGELFFGEGSRLTVL.

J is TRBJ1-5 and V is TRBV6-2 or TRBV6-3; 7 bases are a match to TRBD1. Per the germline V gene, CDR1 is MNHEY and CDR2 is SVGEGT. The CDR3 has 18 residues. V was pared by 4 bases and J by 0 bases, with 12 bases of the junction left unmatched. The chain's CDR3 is CASSWSAGGPISNQPQHF. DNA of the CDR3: TGTGCCAGCAGTTGGTCGGCAGGGGGTCCCATTAGCAATCAGCCCCAGCATTTT.

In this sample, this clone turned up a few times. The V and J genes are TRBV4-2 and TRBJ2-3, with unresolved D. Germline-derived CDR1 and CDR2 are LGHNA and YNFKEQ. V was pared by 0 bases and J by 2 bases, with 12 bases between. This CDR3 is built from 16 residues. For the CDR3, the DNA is TGTGCCAGCAGCCAAGAAGTCACTCCACCCACAGATACGCAGTATTTT. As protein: CASSQEVTPPTDTQYF.

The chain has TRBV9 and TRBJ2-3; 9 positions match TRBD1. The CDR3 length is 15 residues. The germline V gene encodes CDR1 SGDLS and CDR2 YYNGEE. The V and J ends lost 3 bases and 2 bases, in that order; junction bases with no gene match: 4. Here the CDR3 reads CASSAHRGLTDTQYF. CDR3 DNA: TGTGCCAGCAGCGCCCACAGGGGGCTCACAGATACGCAGTATTTT.

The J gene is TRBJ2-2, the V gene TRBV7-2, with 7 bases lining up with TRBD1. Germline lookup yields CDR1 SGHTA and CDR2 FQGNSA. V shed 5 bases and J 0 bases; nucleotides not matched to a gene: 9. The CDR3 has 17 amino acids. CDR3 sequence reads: CASSRGQVIANTGELFF. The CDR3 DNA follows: TGTGCCAGCAGCCGTGGACAGGTGATTGCGAACACCGGGGAGCTGTTTTTT.

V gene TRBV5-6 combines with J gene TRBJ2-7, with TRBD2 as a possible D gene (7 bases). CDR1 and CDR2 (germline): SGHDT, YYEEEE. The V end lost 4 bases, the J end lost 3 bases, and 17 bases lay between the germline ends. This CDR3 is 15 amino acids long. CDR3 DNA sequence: TGTGCCAGCAGCCCGGGGGGCAGGGGCAGCTACGAGCAGTACTTC. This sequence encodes CASSPGGRGSYEQYF.

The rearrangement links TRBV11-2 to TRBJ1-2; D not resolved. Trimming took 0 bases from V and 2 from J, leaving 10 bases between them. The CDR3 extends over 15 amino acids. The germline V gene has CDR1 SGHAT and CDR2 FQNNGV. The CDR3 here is CASSLDPAGNYGYTF. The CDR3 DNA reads TGTGCCAGCAGCTTAGATCCGGCCGGGAACTATGGCTACACCTTC.

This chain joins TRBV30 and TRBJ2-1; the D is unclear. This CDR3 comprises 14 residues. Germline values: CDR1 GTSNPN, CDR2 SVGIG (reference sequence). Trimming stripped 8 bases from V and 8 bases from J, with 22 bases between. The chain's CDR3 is CAARKFKRGDEQFF. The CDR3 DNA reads TGTGCCGCACGAAAATTTAAACGCGGAGATGAGCAGTTCTTC.

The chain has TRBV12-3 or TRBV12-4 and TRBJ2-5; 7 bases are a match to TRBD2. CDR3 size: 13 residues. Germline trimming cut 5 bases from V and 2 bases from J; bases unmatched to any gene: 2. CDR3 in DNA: TGTGCCAGCAGTGGGGGGGTTCAAGAGACCCAGTACTTC. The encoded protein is CASSGGVQETQYF.

CDR3 sequence reads: CASSLGDMSYNEQFF. For the CDR3, the DNA is TGCGCCAGCAGCTTGGGGGACATGTCGTACAATGAGCAGTTCTTC. The chain links TRBV5-1 to TRBJ2-1, with D tentatively TRBD1 (6 bases). The CDR3 runs to 15 residues. Germline V gene data show CDR1 as SGHRS and CDR2 as YFSETQ. V was clipped by 0 bases and J by 4 bases, with 11 bases between them.

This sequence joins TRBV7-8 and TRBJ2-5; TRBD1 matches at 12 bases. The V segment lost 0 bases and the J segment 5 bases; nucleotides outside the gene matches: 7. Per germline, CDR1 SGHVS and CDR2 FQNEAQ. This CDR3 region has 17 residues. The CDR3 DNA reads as TGTGCCAGCAGCTTAGCTTGGGGACAGGGGGCAGAGGAGACCCAGTACTTC. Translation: CASSLAWGQGAEETQYF.

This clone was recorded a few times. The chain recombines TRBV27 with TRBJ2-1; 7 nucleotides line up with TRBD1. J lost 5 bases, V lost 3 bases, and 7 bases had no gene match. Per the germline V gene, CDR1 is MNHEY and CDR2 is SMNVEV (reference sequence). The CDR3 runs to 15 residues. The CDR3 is CASSLEGGANNEQFF. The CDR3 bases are TGTGCCAGCAGTTTGGAAGGGGGCGCGAACAATGAGCAGTTCTTC.

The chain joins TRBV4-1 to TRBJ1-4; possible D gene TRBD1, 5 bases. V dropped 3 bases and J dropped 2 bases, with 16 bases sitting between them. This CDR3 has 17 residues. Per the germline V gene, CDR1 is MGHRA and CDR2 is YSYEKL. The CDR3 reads CASSQPYAGPTNEKLFF. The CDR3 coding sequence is TGCGCCAGCAGCCAGCCCTATGCAGGGCCCACTAATGAAAAACTGTTTTTT.

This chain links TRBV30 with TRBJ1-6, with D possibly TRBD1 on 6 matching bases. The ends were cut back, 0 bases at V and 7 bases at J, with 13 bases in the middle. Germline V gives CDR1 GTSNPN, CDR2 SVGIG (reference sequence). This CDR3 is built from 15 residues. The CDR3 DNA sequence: TGTGCCTGGAGTGTACAGGGCAGGAGAAATTCACCCCTCCACTTT. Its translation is CAWSVQGRRNSPLHF.

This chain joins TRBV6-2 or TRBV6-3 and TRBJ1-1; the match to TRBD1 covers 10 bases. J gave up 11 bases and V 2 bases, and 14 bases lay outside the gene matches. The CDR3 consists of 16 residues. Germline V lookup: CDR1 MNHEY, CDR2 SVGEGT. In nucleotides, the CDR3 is TGTGCCAGCAGTTACGGAGGGACAGGGGCTCTTTGGACGGCTTTCTTT. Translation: CASSYGGTGALWTAFF.

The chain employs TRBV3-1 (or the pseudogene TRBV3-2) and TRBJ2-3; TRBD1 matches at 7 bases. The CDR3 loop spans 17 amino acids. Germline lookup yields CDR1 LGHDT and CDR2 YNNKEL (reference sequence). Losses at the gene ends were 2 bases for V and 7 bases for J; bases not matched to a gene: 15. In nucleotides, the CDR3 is TGTGCCAGCAGCCAACTCCAGGGGGACCCCCTCTCGAATACGCAGTATTTT. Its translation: CASSQLQGDPLSNTQYF.